These T cell receptor beta chains were read from a single sample in a study of early T cells in non-severe SARS-CoV-2 infection. TCRdb passed the 5' RACE reads through MiXCR, listing each CDR3 protein once. The sample contains roughly 34,000 distinct CDR3 sequences, roughly 4.5% of which appear only once. The specimen sequenced was whole blood. All receptors come from an adult who was a healthcare worker with PCR-confirmed SARS-CoV-2 infection or an uninfected control (not recorded which). The CDR3 runs from the conserved cysteine through the conserved F or W. The order of the fields is D gene, clone size, V gene, J gene, CDR3 DNA, CDR3 protein. A D gene is named only where the DNA matches it firmly. Some rows have no size entry. The others give once, few or many, or a class for an expanded clone.

D gene: TRBD2
clone size: medium-sized
V gene: TRBV11-2
J gene: TRBJ2-3
CDR3 DNA: TGTGCCAGCAGCTTTTGGGGGGGTAGCCCAGATACGCAGTATTTT
CDR3 protein: CASSFWGGSPDTQYF

D gene: -
clone size: many
V gene: TRBV6-5
J gene: TRBJ2-3
CDR3 DNA: TGTGCCAGCAGTTACTCGAGAGCGGAGGTAGATACGCAGTATTTT
CDR3 protein: CASSYSRAEVDTQYF

D gene: TRBD1
clone size: few
V gene: TRBV2
J gene: TRBJ2-3
CDR3 DNA: TGTGCCAGCAGGGGACAGGCGGATACGCAGTATTTT
CDR3 protein: CASRGQADTQYF

D gene: TRBD1
clone size: many
V gene: TRBV5-1
J gene: TRBJ1-1
CDR3 DNA: TGCGCCAGCAGCTTGACAGGGGGGTTGAACACTGAAGCTTTCTTT
CDR3 protein: CASSLTGGLNTEAFF

D gene: -
clone size: medium-sized
V gene: TRBV5-1
J gene: TRBJ1-1
CDR3 DNA: TGCGCCAGTAACGCGCAGGGGCAAGTAGTGAAGGCTGAAGCTTTCTTT
CDR3 protein: CASNAQGQVVKAEAFF

D gene: -
clone size: many
V gene: TRBV7-6
J gene: TRBJ2-1
CDR3 DNA: TGTGCCAGCAGCCCAGGACAGATCTCCTACAATGAGCAGTTCTTC
CDR3 protein: CASSPGQISYNEQFF

D gene: TRBD2
clone size: many
V gene: TRBV12-3/TRBV12-4
J gene: TRBJ2-1
CDR3 DNA: TGTGCCAGCAGCACACCGGGGGGGCTTCCGAATGAGCAGTTCTTC
CDR3 protein: CASSTPGGLPNEQFF

D gene: -
clone size: few
V gene: TRBV18
J gene: TRBJ2-3
CDR3 DNA: TGTGCCAGCTCTCAACAAGCTGTCGATACGCAGTATTTT
CDR3 protein: CASSQQAVDTQYF

D gene: -
clone size: few
V gene: TRBV28
J gene: TRBJ2-7
CDR3 DNA: TGTGCCAGCAGTTTATTGGGCAGCGTTAGCTCCTACGAGCAGTACTTC
CDR3 protein: CASSLLGSVSSYEQYF

D gene: TRBD2
clone size: many
V gene: TRBV6-2/TRBV6-3
J gene: TRBJ2-3
CDR3 DNA: TGTGCCACCCGTCTAGCGGGGGGCACAGATACGCAGTATTTT
CDR3 protein: CATRLAGGTDTQYF

D gene: -
clone size: many
V gene: TRBV27
J gene: TRBJ1-2
CDR3 DNA: TGTGCCAGCAGTCCCCTACAGGAGCACTATGGCTACACCTTC
CDR3 protein: CASSPLQEHYGYTF

D gene: -
clone size: many
V gene: TRBV20-1
J gene: TRBJ2-7
CDR3 DNA: TGCAGTGCTCCCCGGGGTTTGAGGACCTACGAGCAGTACTTC
CDR3 protein: CSAPRGLRTYEQYF

D gene: TRBD1
clone size: few
V gene: TRBV6-5
J gene: TRBJ2-5
CDR3 DNA: TGTGCCAGCAGTTATACAGGGGGCGATATCCAAGAGACCCAGTACTTC
CDR3 protein: CASSYTGGDIQETQYF

D gene: -
clone size: many
V gene: TRBV20-1
J gene: TRBJ2-2
CDR3 DNA: TGCAGTGCTAGAGTGGGCGGGCGCTCGAACACCGGGGAGCTGTTTTTT
CDR3 protein: CSARVGGRSNTGELFF

D gene: -
clone size: many
V gene: TRBV6-1
J gene: TRBJ1-6
CDR3 DNA: TGTGCCAGCAGTGTCCAGGTCCATAATTCACCCCTCCACTTT
CDR3 protein: CASSVQVHNSPLHF

D gene: TRBD2
clone size: many
V gene: TRBV20-1
J gene: TRBJ2-3
CDR3 DNA: TGCAGTGCTAGCCACGCTTCCGGACTAGCGGGGGGGGGCACAGATACGCAGTATTTT
CDR3 protein: CSASHASGLAGGGTDTQYF

D gene: -
clone size: many
V gene: TRBV5-1
J gene: TRBJ2-2
CDR3 DNA: TGCGCCAGCAGCCTACAGGGAGGAAATCTTAGGACCGGGGAGCTGTTTTTT
CDR3 protein: CASSLQGGNLRTGELFF

D gene: TRBD2
clone size: -
V gene: TRBV6-1
J gene: TRBJ2-3
CDR3 DNA: TGTGCCAGCAGCTCCCTAGCGGGCGGGAACACAGATACGCAGTATTTT
CDR3 protein: CASSSLAGGNTDTQYF

D gene: -
clone size: many
V gene: TRBV7-3
J gene: TRBJ1-3
CDR3 DNA: TGTGCCAGCAGCTTAAAGGCTACCTCTGGAAACACCATATATTTT
CDR3 protein: CASSLKATSGNTIYF

D gene: -
clone size: many
V gene: TRBV18
J gene: TRBJ1-5
CDR3 DNA: TGTGCCAGCTCAGCAAGGGATAGCAATCAGCCCCAGCATTTT
CDR3 protein: CASSARDSNQPQHF

D gene: -
clone size: -
V gene: TRBV10-3
J gene: TRBJ2-1
CDR3 DNA: TGTGCCATCAGACAAGGACAAAACAATGAGCAGTTCTTC
CDR3 protein: CAIRQGQNNEQFF

D gene: -
clone size: many
V gene: TRBV7-9
J gene: TRBJ1-4
CDR3 DNA: TGTGCCAGCAGTATCACCTATCGTTCAACTAATGAAAAACTGTTTTTT
CDR3 protein: CASSITYRSTNEKLFF

D gene: TRBD2
clone size: many
V gene: TRBV7-6
J gene: TRBJ2-2
CDR3 DNA: TGTGCCAGCAGCCCCCTAGCGGGGGACGGGGAGCTGTTTTTT
CDR3 protein: CASSPLAGDGELFF

D gene: TRBD2
clone size: -
V gene: TRBV7-6
J gene: TRBJ2-1
CDR3 DNA: TGTGCCAGCAGCTCTCAGGGGACTAGGGGCAGCTCCTACAATGAGCAGTTCTTC
CDR3 protein: CASSSQGTRGSSYNEQFF

D gene: -
clone size: few
V gene: TRBV5-1
J gene: TRBJ2-7
CDR3 DNA: TGCGCCAGCAGCTTGGACACCTACGAGCAGTACTTC
CDR3 protein: CASSLDTYEQYF

D gene: TRBD1
clone size: few
V gene: TRBV11-3
J gene: TRBJ2-7
CDR3 DNA: TGTGCCAGCAGCTTAGGTCACAGGGGAGCCGAGCAGTACTTC
CDR3 protein: CASSLGHRGAEQYF

D gene: -
clone size: many
V gene: TRBV4-1
J gene: TRBJ1-5
CDR3 DNA: TGCGCCAGCAGCCGGGCTGGACAGTTCAATCAGCCCCAGCATTTT
CDR3 protein: CASSRAGQFNQPQHF

D gene: -
clone size: -
V gene: TRBV7-9
J gene: TRBJ1-1
CDR3 DNA: TGTGCCAGCAGCTTAGCACTCTACACTGAAGCTTTCTTT
CDR3 protein: CASSLALYTEAFF

D gene: TRBD1
clone size: -
V gene: TRBV12-3/TRBV12-4
J gene: TRBJ1-4
CDR3 DNA: TGTGCCAGCAGCCCGACAGGGGATAGTGAAAAACTGTTTTTT
CDR3 protein: CASSPTGDSEKLFF

D gene: TRBD2
clone size: many
V gene: TRBV4-3
J gene: TRBJ2-1
CDR3 DNA: TGCGCCAGCAGCCAAGAGCCCCCGGGGGGGCCTTTATATGAGCAGTTCTTC
CDR3 protein: CASSQEPPGGPLYEQFF

D gene: -
clone size: many
V gene: TRBV6-5
J gene: TRBJ1-2
CDR3 DNA: TGTGCCAGCAGTTCCCCGGGAGCGGTAAACTATGGCTACACCTTC
CDR3 protein: CASSSPGAVNYGYTF

D gene: TRBD2
clone size: few
V gene: TRBV20-1
J gene: TRBJ2-1
CDR3 DNA: TGCAGTGCTACCCCCCTAACGGGGGGGTGGAATGAGCAGTTCTTC
CDR3 protein: CSATPLTGGWNEQFF

D gene: -
clone size: many
V gene: TRBV29-1
J gene: TRBJ2-1
CDR3 DNA: TGCAGCGTTGAAAGGTACAATGAGCAGTTCTTC
CDR3 protein: CSVERYNEQFF

D gene: TRBD1
clone size: -
V gene: TRBV11-2
J gene: TRBJ2-7
CDR3 DNA: TGTGCCAGCAGCCGAAGGGACAGGACTTCCTACGAGCAGTACTTC
CDR3 protein: CASSRRDRTSYEQYF

D gene: -
clone size: many
V gene: TRBV5-1
J gene: TRBJ1-3
CDR3 DNA: TGCGCCAGCAGCTTGGGGGACACGAGCTCTGGAAACACCATATATTTT
CDR3 protein: CASSLGDTSSGNTIYF

D gene: -
clone size: many
V gene: TRBV4-1
J gene: TRBJ1-2
CDR3 DNA: TGCGCCAGCAGCCAAGGAACCGGCTACACCTTC
CDR3 protein: CASSQGTGYTF

D gene: -
clone size: medium-sized
V gene: TRBV29-1
J gene: TRBJ2-1
CDR3 DNA: TGCAGCGTTGATCACAGGTCCTACAATGAGCAGTTCTTC
CDR3 protein: CSVDHRSYNEQFF

D gene: TRBD2
clone size: many
V gene: TRBV11-2
J gene: TRBJ2-7
CDR3 DNA: TGTGCCAGCAGCTTACTCGGGCGGGGGACCTACGAGCAGTACTTC
CDR3 protein: CASSLLGRGTYEQYF

D gene: -
clone size: many
V gene: TRBV12-3/TRBV12-4
J gene: TRBJ1-6
CDR3 DNA: TGTGCCAGCAGTCGGTTGGTCGGTTCACCCCTCCACTTT
CDR3 protein: CASSRLVGSPLHF

D gene: TRBD1
clone size: many
V gene: TRBV6-5
J gene: TRBJ1-6
CDR3 DNA: TGTGCCAGCAGCCGAGACAGGGGAGAGCCCCTCCACTTT
CDR3 protein: CASSRDRGEPLHF

D gene: -
clone size: many
V gene: TRBV28
J gene: TRBJ2-7
CDR3 DNA: TGTGCCAGCAGTCCCGTAAGGGACGAGCAGTACTTC
CDR3 protein: CASSPVRDEQYF

D gene: -
clone size: few
V gene: TRBV5-8
J gene: TRBJ2-2
CDR3 DNA: TGTGCCAGCAGCCGACCGGTGGGCACCGGGGAGCTGTTTTTT
CDR3 protein: CASSRPVGTGELFF

D gene: -
clone size: many
V gene: TRBV20-1
J gene: TRBJ2-5
CDR3 DNA: TGCAGTGCTCCGGGGTATGGGGTGAAGACCCAGTACTTC
CDR3 protein: CSAPGYGVKTQYF

D gene: -
clone size: many
V gene: TRBV12-3/TRBV12-4
J gene: TRBJ2-2
CDR3 DNA: TGTGCCAGCAGTCCCCTGCCGGGACAAATGAACACCGGGGAGCTGTTTTTT
CDR3 protein: CASSPLPGQMNTGELFF

D gene: TRBD2
clone size: few
V gene: TRBV4-3
J gene: TRBJ2-7
CDR3 DNA: TGCGCCAGCAGCCAAGCCGGGACTAACTCCTACGAGCAGTACTTC
CDR3 protein: CASSQAGTNSYEQYF

D gene: -
clone size: few
V gene: TRBV28
J gene: TRBJ1-4
CDR3 DNA: TGTGCCAGCAGGGCAGGGGTGGTTGAAAAACTGTTTTTT
CDR3 protein: CASRAGVVEKLFF

D gene: TRBD1
clone size: -
V gene: TRBV14
J gene: TRBJ2-1
CDR3 DNA: TGTGCCAGCAGCCGAGGCCGGGGACAGGGGTTTTACAATGAGCAGTTCTTC
CDR3 protein: CASSRGRGQGFYNEQFF

D gene: -
clone size: many
V gene: TRBV12-3/TRBV12-4
J gene: TRBJ1-6
CDR3 DNA: TGTGCCAGCAGTAGGGGCGCATGGACGAATTCACCCCTCCACTTT
CDR3 protein: CASSRGAWTNSPLHF

D gene: -
clone size: many
V gene: TRBV12-3/TRBV12-4
J gene: TRBJ2-3
CDR3 DNA: TGTGCCAGCATTCCTGGGGCAGGAAAAAAAGATACGCAGTATTTT
CDR3 protein: CASIPGAGKKDTQYF

D gene: TRBD1
clone size: -
V gene: TRBV10-3
J gene: TRBJ1-4
CDR3 DNA: TGTGCCATCAGTGAGTCTGGAGGGACAGGGAAAGAAAAACTGTTTTTT
CDR3 protein: CAISESGGTGKEKLFF

D gene: TRBD1
clone size: -
V gene: TRBV10-3
J gene: TRBJ2-7
CDR3 DNA: TGTGTCATCAGTGAGTCACCCAGGAGACAGGGCTACGAGCAGTACTTC
CDR3 protein: CVISESPRRQGYEQYF

D gene: -
clone size: few
V gene: TRBV6-5
J gene: TRBJ2-4
CDR3 DNA: TGTGCCAGCAGTTCAGGGATAACGAACATTCAGTACTTC
CDR3 protein: CASSSGITNIQYF

D gene: -
clone size: -
V gene: TRBV7-2
J gene: TRBJ2-7
CDR3 DNA: TGTGCCAGCAGCTTAGTTGAGTACGAGCAGTACTTC
CDR3 protein: CASSLVEYEQYF

D gene: TRBD2
clone size: -
V gene: TRBV5-1
J gene: TRBJ2-3
CDR3 DNA: TGCGCCAGCAGTTTCATAGCGGGGAGCACAGATACGCAGTATTTT
CDR3 protein: CASSFIAGSTDTQYF